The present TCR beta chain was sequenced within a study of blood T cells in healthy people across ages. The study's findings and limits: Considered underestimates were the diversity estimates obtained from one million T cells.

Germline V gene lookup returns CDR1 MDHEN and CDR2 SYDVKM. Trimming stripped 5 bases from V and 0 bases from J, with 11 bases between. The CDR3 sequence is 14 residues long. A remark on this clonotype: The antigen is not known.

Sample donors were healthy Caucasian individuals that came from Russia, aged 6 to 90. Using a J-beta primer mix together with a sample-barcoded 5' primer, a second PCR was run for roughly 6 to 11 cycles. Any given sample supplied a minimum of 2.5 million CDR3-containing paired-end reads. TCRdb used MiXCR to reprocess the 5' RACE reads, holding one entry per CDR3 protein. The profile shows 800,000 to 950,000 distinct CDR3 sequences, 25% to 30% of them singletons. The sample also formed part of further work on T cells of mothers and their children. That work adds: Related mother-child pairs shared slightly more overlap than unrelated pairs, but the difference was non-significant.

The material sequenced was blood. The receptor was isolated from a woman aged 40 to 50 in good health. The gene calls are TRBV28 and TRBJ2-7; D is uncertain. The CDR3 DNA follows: TGTGCCAGCAGTACCCAGGTCCACTCCTACGAGCAGTACTTC. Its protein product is CASSTQVHSYEQYF.